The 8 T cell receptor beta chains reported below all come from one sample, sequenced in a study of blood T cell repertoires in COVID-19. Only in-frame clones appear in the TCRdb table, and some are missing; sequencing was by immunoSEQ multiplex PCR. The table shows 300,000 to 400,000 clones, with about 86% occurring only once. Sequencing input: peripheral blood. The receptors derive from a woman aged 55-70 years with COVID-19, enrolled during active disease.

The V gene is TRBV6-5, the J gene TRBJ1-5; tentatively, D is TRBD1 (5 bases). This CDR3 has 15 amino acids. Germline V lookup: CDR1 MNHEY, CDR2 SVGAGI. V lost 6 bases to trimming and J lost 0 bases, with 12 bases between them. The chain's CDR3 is CASRRSRDSNQPQHF. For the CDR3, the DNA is TGTGCCAGCAGGAGGTCCAGGGATAGCAATCAGCCCCAGCATTTT.

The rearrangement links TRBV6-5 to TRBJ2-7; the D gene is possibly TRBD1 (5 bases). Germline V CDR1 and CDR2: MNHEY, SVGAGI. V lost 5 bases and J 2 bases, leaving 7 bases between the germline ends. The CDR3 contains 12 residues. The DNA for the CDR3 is TGTGCCAGCAGTCCAGGGACCTACGAGCAGTACTTC. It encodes CASSPGTYEQYF.

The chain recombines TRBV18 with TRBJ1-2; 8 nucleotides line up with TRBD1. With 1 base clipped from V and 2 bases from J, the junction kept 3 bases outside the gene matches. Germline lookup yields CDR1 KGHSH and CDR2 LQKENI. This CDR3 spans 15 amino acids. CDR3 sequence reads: CASSPLTGANYGYTF. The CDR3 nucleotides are TGTGCCAGCTCACCACTGACAGGGGCAAACTATGGCTACACCTTC.

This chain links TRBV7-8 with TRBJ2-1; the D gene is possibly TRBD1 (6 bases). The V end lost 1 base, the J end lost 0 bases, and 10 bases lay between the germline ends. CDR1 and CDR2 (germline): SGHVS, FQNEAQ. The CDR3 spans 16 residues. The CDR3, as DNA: TGTGCCAGCAGCTTAGGTCGAGGGGGCTCCTACAATGAGCAGTTCTTC. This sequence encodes CASSLGRGGSYNEQFF.

The CDR3 loop is CAWSVGSRTGGEQFF. As DNA, the CDR3 is TGTGCCTGGAGTGTAGGGTCCCGGACCGGCGGGGAGCAGTTCTTC. The chain employs TRBV30 and TRBJ2-1, with TRBD2 as a possible D gene (5 bases). Trimming shortened V by 0 bases and J by 10 bases, and 19 bases separated the two germline ends. CDR1 GTSNPN and CDR2 SVGIG come from the germline V gene (reference sequence). This CDR3 comprises 15 residues. The full variable domain, rest sourced from reference TRBV30 and TRBJ2-1, is SQTIHQWPATLVQPVGSPLSLECTVEGTSNPNLYWYRQAAGRGLQLLFYSVGIGQISSEVPQNLSASRPQDRQFILSSKKLLLSDSGFYLCAWSVGSRTGGEQFFGPGTRLTVL.

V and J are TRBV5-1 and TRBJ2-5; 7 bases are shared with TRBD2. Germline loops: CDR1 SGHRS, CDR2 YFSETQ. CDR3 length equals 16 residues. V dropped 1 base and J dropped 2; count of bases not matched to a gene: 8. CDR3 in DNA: TGCGCCAGCAGCTTGTCAGGGACTATCACACAAGAGACCCAGTACTTC. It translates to CASSLSGTITQETQYF.

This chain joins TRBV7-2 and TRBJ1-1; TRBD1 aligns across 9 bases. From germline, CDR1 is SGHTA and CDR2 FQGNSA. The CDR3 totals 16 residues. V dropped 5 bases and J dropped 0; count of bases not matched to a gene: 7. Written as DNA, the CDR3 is TGTGCCAGCAGCCCCGACAGGGGGGGTATGAACACTGAAGCTTTCTTT. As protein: CASSPDRGGMNTEAFF.

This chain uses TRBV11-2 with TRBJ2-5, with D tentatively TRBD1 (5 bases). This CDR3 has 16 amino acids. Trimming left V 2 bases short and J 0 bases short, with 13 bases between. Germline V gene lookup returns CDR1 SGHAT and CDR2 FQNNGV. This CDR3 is CASSLFGGANQETQYF. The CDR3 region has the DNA TGTGCCAGCAGCTTATTTGGTGGGGCTAACCAAGAGACCCAGTACTTC.